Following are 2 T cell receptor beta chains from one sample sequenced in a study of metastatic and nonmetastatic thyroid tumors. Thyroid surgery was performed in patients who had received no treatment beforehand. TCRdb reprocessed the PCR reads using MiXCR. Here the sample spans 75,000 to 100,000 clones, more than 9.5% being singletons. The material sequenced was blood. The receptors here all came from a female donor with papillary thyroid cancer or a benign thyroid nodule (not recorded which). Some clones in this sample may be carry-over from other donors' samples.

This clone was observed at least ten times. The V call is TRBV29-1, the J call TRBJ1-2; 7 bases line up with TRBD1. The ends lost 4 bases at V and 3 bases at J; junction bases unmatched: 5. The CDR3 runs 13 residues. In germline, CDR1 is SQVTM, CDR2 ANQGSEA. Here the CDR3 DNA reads TGCAGCGTTGGGGACAGCTTATACTATGGCTACACCTTC. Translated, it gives CSVGDSLYYGYTF.

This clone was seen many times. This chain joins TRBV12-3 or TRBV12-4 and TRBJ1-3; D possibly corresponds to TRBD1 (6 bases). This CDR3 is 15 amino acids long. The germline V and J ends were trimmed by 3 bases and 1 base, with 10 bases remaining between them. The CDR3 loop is CASSFQQGSGNTIYF. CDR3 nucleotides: TGTGCCAGCAGTTTCCAACAGGGATCTGGAAACACCATATATTTT.